Below are 25 T cell receptor beta chains sequenced from a single sample in a study of STAT3 mutations in large granular lymphocyte leukemia. Study outcomes and limitations: At least one immunodominant TCR beta clonotype appeared in every T-cell large granular lymphocyte leukemia patient.

Which antigens these TCRs recognize remains unknown. Data came from immunoSEQ multiplex PCR; TCRdb stores just in-frame clones and leaves some out. The profile shows 6,000 or so clones, 34% of them singletons. Sequenced: peripheral blood mononuclear cells. The receptors were gathered from a woman between 40 and 50 years old with T-cell large granular lymphocyte leukemia. Some clones in this sample may be carry-over from other donors' samples.

This clone turned up a few times. This chain connects TRBV7-9 to TRBJ1-2, with 8 positions matching TRBD1. Germline loops: CDR1 SEHNR, CDR2 FQNEAQ (reference sequence). After removal of 6 bases from V and 2 bases from J, the junction contained 8 bases not matched to a gene. This CDR3 has 15 residues. This chain's CDR3 is CASRADRGDNYGYTF. CDR3 DNA sequence: TGTGCCAGCAGGGCTGACAGGGGAGACAACTATGGCTACACCTTC.

This chain uses TRBV6-1 with TRBJ2-7, with D perhaps matching TRBD2 (5 bases). The CDR3 has 14 amino acids. The V end lost 6 bases, the J end lost 0 bases, and 12 bases lay between the germline ends. Per the germline V gene, CDR1 is MNHNS and CDR2 is SASEGT. CDR3 coding DNA: TGTGCCAGCAGACGAGGGATCAACTCCTACGAGCAGTACTTC. Translating it yields CASRRGINSYEQYF.

This clone is deemed medium-sized. The CDR3 region has the DNA TGTGCCAGCAGCCAAGATCCACAGTCTTTAGGGGATGAGCAGTTCTTC. Translated, it gives CASSQDPQSLGDEQFF. The chain employs TRBV4-2 and TRBJ2-1, with a tentative D call TRBD1 (5 bases). V dropped 0 bases and J dropped 8 bases, with 17 bases sitting between them. CDR1 and CDR2 (germline): LGHNA, YNFKEQ. The CDR3 totals 16 residues.

The chain recombines TRBV7-8 with TRBJ1-2, with 7 bases matching TRBD1. V shed 1 base, J shed 3 bases, and the junction held 5 bases outside the gene matches. The CDR3 contains 15 residues. CDR1 and CDR2 from the germline V gene are SGHVS and FQNEAQ. The DNA of the CDR3 is TGTGCCAGCAGCTTAGGCACAGGGGCGGACTATGGCTACACCTTC. Its translation: CASSLGTGADYGYTF. Supplemented by reference TRBV7-8 and TRBJ1-2, the full variable domain reads GAGVSQSPRYKVAKRGQDVALRCDPISGHVSLFWYQQALGQGPEFLTYFQNEAQLDKSGLPSDRFFAERPEGSVSTLKIQRTQQEDSAVYLCASSLGTGADYGYTFGSGTRLTVV.

This clone was seen only a few times. The V call is TRBV14, the J call TRBJ2-1; possibly TRBD2 for D (6 bases). Trimming took 3 bases from V and 0 from J, leaving 12 bases between them. The CDR3 runs to 16 residues. Per germline, CDR1 SGHDN and CDR2 FVKESK. CDR3 DNA: TGTGCCAGCAGCCACTGGGCGGGACTCTCCTACAATGAGCAGTTCTTC. This gives the protein CASSHWAGLSYNEQFF. The variable domain in full, completed from reference TRBV14 and TRBJ2-1, reads EAGVTQFPSHSVIEKGQTVTLRCDPISGHDNLYWYRRVMGKEIKFLLHFVKESKQDESGMPNNRFLAERTGGTYSTLKVQPAELEDSGVYFCASSHWAGLSYNEQFFGPGTRLTVL.

In this sample, this clone turned up a few times. V usage is TRBV5-6 and J usage is TRBJ1-2; D may be TRBD1 (5 bases). This CDR3 is built from 12 residues. Trimming pared 4 bases from V and 8 bases from J, leaving 12 bases between. Germline V gene data show CDR1 as SGHDT and CDR2 as YYEEEE. Written as DNA, the CDR3 is TGTGCCAGCAGCGGGGGGGTAAAGGGCTACACCTTC. This sequence encodes CASSGGVKGYTF.

This chain joins TRBV5-4 and TRBJ1-1; no reliable D call. CDR1 is SGHNT, CDR2 YYREEE, per germline (reference sequence). V lost 4 bases to trimming and J lost 1 base, with 11 bases between them. This CDR3 comprises 14 residues. CDR3 residues: CASSKAERNTEAFF. In DNA form, the CDR3 reads TGTGCCAGCAGCAAAGCTGAGCGGAACACTGAAGCTTTCTTT.

The gene calls are TRBV7-9 and TRBJ2-7; 7 bases are a match to TRBD1. CDR1 SEHNR and CDR2 FQNEAQ come from the germline V gene (reference sequence). This CDR3 is built from 14 residues. V lost 1 base, J lost 6 bases, and 6 bases stayed unmatched. CDR3 in amino acids: CASSLVTGVVEQYF. CDR3 DNA sequence: TGTGCCAGCAGCTTAGTTACAGGGGTAGTCGAGCAGTACTTC.

This chain links TRBV11-3 with TRBJ2-3; D might be TRBD1 (6 bases). The CDR3 is made up of 17 amino acids. The V and J ends lost 1 base and 2 bases respectively, with 16 bases between them. CDR1 and CDR2 (germline): SGHNT, YENEEA. The CDR3 DNA reads as TGTGCCAGCAGCTTAGTCCTGGGGGACACCTACACAGATACGCAGTATTTT. It yields the protein CASSLVLGDTYTDTQYF. Combining the CDR3 with reference TRBV11-3 and TRBJ2-3 gives the whole variable domain EAGVVQSPRYKIIEKKQPVAFWCNPISGHNTLYWYLQNLGQGPELLIRYENEEAVDDSQLPKDRFSAERLKGVDSTLKIQPAELGDSAVYLCASSLVLGDTYTDTQYFGPGTRLTVL.

The V and J genes are TRBV7-9 and TRBJ2-1; D is undetermined. The V gene lost 1 base and the J gene lost 1 base, with 11 bases spanning the gap. The V gene's germline CDR1 is SEHNR and CDR2 FQNEAQ (reference sequence). This CDR3 comprises 16 residues. The CDR3 coding sequence is TGTGCCAGCAGCTTAGTAACGGGCCCTTCCTACAATGAGCAGTTCTTC. Its protein is CASSLVTGPSYNEQFF.

This rearrangement joins TRBV15 to TRBJ2-2, with TRBD2 as a possible D gene (5 bases). The length of the CDR3 is 16 residues. The germline V gene encodes CDR1 LNHNV and CDR2 YYDKDF (reference sequence). V was shortened by 3 bases and J by 3 bases, with 14 bases between the two germline ends. DNA of the CDR3: TGTGCCACCAGCAGTCCGGCAGAGGGCGACACCGGGGAGCTGTTTTTT. Protein product: CATSSPAEGDTGELFF. The whole variable domain, remainder taken from reference TRBV15 and TRBJ2-2, is DAMVIQNPRYQVTQFGKPVTLSCSQTLNHNVMYWYQQKSSQAPKLLFHYYDKDFNNEADTPDNFQSRRPNTSFCFLDIRSPGLGDTAMYLCATSSPAEGDTGELFFGEGSRLTVL.

This clone was detected only a few times. The CDR3 sequence: CASSSGVSGNTIYF. CDR3 nucleotides: TGTGCCAGCAGTTCCGGGGTCTCTGGAAACACCATATATTTT. The chain joins TRBV27 to TRBJ1-3, with D unclear. With 4 bases removed from V and 0 bases from J, the gap between germline ends came to 7 bases. This CDR3 comprises 14 residues. Per the germline V gene, CDR1 is MNHEY and CDR2 is SMNVEV (reference sequence).

V gene TRBV5-1 combines with J gene TRBJ2-5; 9 bases match TRBD2. CDR3 length equals 17 residues. From germline, CDR1 is SGHRS and CDR2 YFSETQ. The V gene end was trimmed by 0 bases and the J gene end by 2 bases; junction bases not matched to a gene: 8. CDR3 bases: TGCGCCAGCAGCTTGGGAGCGGGGGGTTACGGTCAAGAGACCCAGTACTTC. Encoded protein: CASSLGAGGYGQETQYF.

The chain couples TRBV7-2 to TRBJ2-7; D is possibly TRBD1 (5 bases). V lost 3 bases and J 3 bases, leaving 12 bases between the germline ends. The CDR3 spans 14 residues. Per germline, CDR1 SGHTA and CDR2 FQGNSA. The CDR3 nucleotides are TGTGCCAGCAGCTTGGGGCAGCGAAACTACGAGCAGTACTTC. Protein sequence: CASSLGQRNYEQYF.

The sample holds a few counts of this clone. V and J are TRBV5-8 and TRBJ2-7; 9 nucleotides agree with TRBD1. Germline CDR1 is SGHTS and CDR2 is YDEGEE. V gave up 0 bases and J gave up 3 bases; unmatched junction bases: 1. The CDR3 totals 14 residues. CDR3 sequence: CASSLGQGVYEQYF. In DNA form, the CDR3 reads TGTGCCAGCAGCTTGGGACAGGGGGTCTACGAGCAGTACTTC.

V gene TRBV30 combines with J gene TRBJ1-3; D remains unclear. The CDR3 is 13 residues long. V dropped 3 bases and J dropped 4 bases, with 10 bases sitting between them. Per germline, CDR1 GTSNPN and CDR2 SVGIG (reference sequence). The CDR3 nucleotides are TGTGCCTGGAGAGGGAATACCGGAAACACCATATATTTT. This sequence encodes CAWRGNTGNTIYF.

The gene calls are TRBV5-4 and TRBJ1-1; tentatively, D is TRBD1 (5 bases). V lost 4 bases, J lost 5 bases, and 15 bases lay in between. CDR1 and CDR2 from the germline V gene are SGHNT and YYREEE (reference sequence). The CDR3 length is 14 residues. CDR3 sequence reads: CASSPDSGRTEAFF. DNA of the CDR3: TGTGCCAGCAGCCCCGATTCGGGGCGGACTGAAGCTTTCTTT.

On this clone: An end of the junction does not agree with germline; a read error may underlie this. The chain joins TRBV7-7 to TRBJ1-1; weak D call: TRBD1 (5 bases). CDR1 and CDR2 from the germline V gene are SSHAT and FNYEAQ (reference sequence). CDR3 length: 13 amino acids. CDR3 region: CASSLGESTEAFF. CDR3 nucleotide sequence: TGTGCTAGCAGCTTAGGGGAGAGCACTGAAGCTTTCTTT.

This clone appeared a single time. The rearrangement joins TRBV7-9 to TRBJ1-1; D call uncertain. Trimming left V 7 bases short and J 2 bases short, with 14 bases between. Germline V lookup: CDR1 SEHNR, CDR2 FQNEAQ (reference sequence). The CDR3 runs 14 residues. The CDR3 nucleotides read TGTGCCAGCACCCCGGGGTACAGTAACACTGAAGCTTTCTTT. This gives the protein CASTPGYSNTEAFF.

This clone was found a few times. The rearrangement links TRBV5-1 to TRBJ2-5; D possibly corresponds to TRBD2 (6 bases). The ends were cut back, 0 bases at V and 12 bases at J, with 18 bases in the middle. CDR1 is SGHRS, CDR2 YFSETQ, per germline. This CDR3 is built from 14 residues. Here the CDR3 reads CASSLDGLSRGEYF. As DNA, the CDR3 is TGCGCCAGCAGCTTGGATGGGCTGAGCCGCGGGGAGTACTTC.

This clone was observed a few times. The chain combines TRBV2 with TRBJ1-1; D uncertain. V was clipped by 4 bases and J by 2 bases, with 8 bases between them. CDR1 SNHLY and CDR2 FYNNEI come from the germline V gene. The CDR3 runs to 13 residues. In DNA, the CDR3 is TGTGCCAGCAGTGGGGGATTCAACACTGAAGCTTTCTTT. Amino acid sequence: CASSGGFNTEAFF.

A few counts support this clone. The rearrangement uses TRBV5-6 and TRBJ2-7, with D perhaps TRBD1 (6 bases). Germline assignment: CDR1 SGHDT and CDR2 YYEEEE. V dropped 3 bases and J dropped 2 bases, with 15 bases sitting between them. This CDR3 spans 15 amino acids. CDR3: CASSWGSGEAYEQYF. The CDR3 bases are TGTGCCAGCAGCTGGGGATCAGGGGAAGCCTACGAGCAGTACTTC.

The chain links TRBV7-2 to TRBJ1-5; D may be TRBD1 (5 bases). The germline V gene encodes CDR1 SGHTA and CDR2 FQGNSA. CDR3 length: 14 amino acids. Trimming stripped 1 base from V and 6 bases from J, with 10 bases between. CDR3 residues: CASSLGQGGQPQHF. The CDR3 DNA follows: TGTGCCAGCAGCTTAGGGCAGGGCGGTCAGCCCCAGCATTTT.

The genes are TRBV19 and TRBJ1-5, with D perhaps matching TRBD1 (6 bases). The CDR3 is 14 residues long. The V gene lost 11 bases and the J gene lost 0 bases, with 14 bases spanning the gap. Germline V gives CDR1 LNHDA, CDR2 SQIVND (reference sequence). For the CDR3, the DNA is TGTGCCCTAGGGGGGGGCTATAGCAATCAGCCCCAGCATTTT. The encoded protein is CALGGGYSNQPQHF. Full variable domain (outside the CDR3, taken from reference TRBV19 and TRBJ1-5): DGGITQSPKYLFRKEGQNVTLSCEQNLNHDAMYWYRQDPGQGLRLIYYSQIVNDFQKGDIAEGYSVSREKKESFPLTVTSAQKNPTAFYLCALGGGYSNQPQHFGDGTRLSIL.

The chain carries TRBV7-2 and TRBJ1-2, with 7 positions matching TRBD1. Germline V gene data show CDR1 as SGHTA and CDR2 as FQGNSA. Losses at the gene ends were 5 bases for V and 4 bases for J; bases not matched to a gene: 4. The CDR3 contains 13 residues. The CDR3 DNA reads TGTGCCAGCAGCCCACGGGACAGCTATGGCTACACCTTC. This gives the protein CASSPRDSYGYTF.